This paragraph covers one T cell receptor beta chain sequence. The target antigen is unknown. V gave up 4 bases and J gave up 8 bases, with 14 bases separating them. The CDR3 length is 12 residues. Germline V gene data show CDR1 as GTSNPN and CDR2 as SVGIG (reference sequence). This sample is part of a study of cytomegalovirus exposure and HLA in healthy donors. Findings and caveats of the study: Among TCR beta chains of equal frequency, HLA-associated ones were more clonally expanded in a later analysis. Usually a TCR sequence was rare, but some public TCRs were found in many donors. Researchers reported from a later analysis that most CMV-associated TCR beta chains appeared HLA-restricted.

Vbeta (60) and Jbeta (13) primers were used in the PCR. TCRdb keeps only in-frame clones here, not all; method: immunoSEQ multiplex PCR. The table includes about 160,000 clones, 80% to 85% detected once. The chain has TRBV30 and TRBJ1-2; D might be TRBD1 (5 bases). The clonotype originates from a male donor in good health and CMV-seropositive. The sequencing sample was made of PBMCs. Here the CDR3 reads CAWTRGTAGYTF. CDR3 nucleotide sequence: TGTGCCTGGACTCGGGGGACTGCGGGCTACACCTTC.